What follows are 18 T cell receptor beta chains derived from one specimen sequenced in a study of blood T cell repertoires in COVID-19. Generated by immunoSEQ multiplex PCR, the TCRdb table keeps only in-frame clones and is missing some. Of around 500,000 clones in the sample, around 87% are singletons; the top ten hold 1.5% to 2%. Sequencing input: PBMCs or T cells enriched from blood (not recorded which). All receptors derive from a middle-aged woman who had recovered from COVID-19.

This sequence joins TRBV7-9 and TRBJ2-1; 7 bases are shared with TRBD2. Germline trimming cut 5 bases from V and 7 bases from J; bases unmatched to any gene: 17. Germline CDR1 SEHNR, CDR2 FQNEAQ (reference sequence). This CDR3 is built from 17 residues. CDR3 in DNA: TGTGCCAGCAGCCCTCTAGGAGCTAGCGGCACTACAAATGAGCAGTTCTTC. Its protein product is CASSPLGASGTTNEQFF. The full variable domain, in which reference TRBV7-9 and TRBJ2-1 provide the parts outside the CDR3, is DTGVSQNPRHKITKRGQNVTFRCDPISEHNRLYWYRQTLGQGPEFLTYFQNEAQLEKSRLLSDRFSAERPKGSFSTLEIQRTEQGDSAMYLCASSPLGASGTTNEQFFGPGTRLTVL.

This clone turned up a few times. Other nucleotide sequences in the sample specify the same CDR3. The genes are TRBV24-1 and TRBJ1-2; D is ambiguous. Germline-derived CDR1 and CDR2 are KGHDR and SFDVKD. Trimming shortened V by 3 bases and J by 4 bases, and 5 bases separated the two germline ends. This CDR3 spans 12 amino acids. The CDR3 nucleotides are TGTGCCACCAGTGATCGGAGCTATGGCTACACCTTC. Its protein product is CATSDRSYGYTF.

The rearrangement uses TRBV6-2 or TRBV6-3 and TRBJ2-7; D is possibly TRBD1 (5 bases). The CDR3 is 15 amino acids. Deletions cut 0 bases from V and 4 bases from J, with 13 bases between. CDR1 MNHEY and CDR2 SVGEGT come from the germline V gene. This CDR3 is CASSYSRPDSYEQYF. The DNA for the CDR3 is TGTGCCAGCAGTTACTCGAGACCCGACAGTTACGAGCAGTACTTC.

The chain recombines TRBV5-1 with TRBJ2-6; 10 nucleotides line up with TRBD2. Germline-derived CDR1 and CDR2 are SGHRS and YFSETQ. The V and J ends lost 4 bases and 0 bases, in that order; junction bases with no gene match: 13. The CDR3 extends over 20 amino acids. CDR3 DNA sequence: TGCGCCAGCAGCATCCCTAGCGGGAGTAGCCCCAACTCTGGGGCCAACGTCCTGACTTTC. It codes for CASSIPSGSSPNSGANVLTF.

The CDR3 loop is CASSPVQGRNSPLHF. The CDR3 bases are TGTGCCAGTAGCCCGGTACAGGGTCGCAATTCACCCCTCCACTTT. J is TRBJ1-6 and V is TRBV19; possible D gene TRBD1, 6 bases. V lost 6 bases and J lost 7, with 16 bases in between. CDR1 and CDR2 from the germline V gene are LNHDA and SQIVND (reference sequence). This CDR3 comprises 15 residues. The full variable domain, its missing parts supplied by reference TRBV19 and TRBJ1-6, is DGGITQSPKYLFRKEGQNVTLSCEQNLNHDAMYWYRQDPGQGLRLIYYSQIVNDFQKGDIAEGYSVSREKKESFPLTVTSAQKNPTAFYLCASSPVQGRNSPLHFGNGTRLTVT.

The chain combines TRBV7-9 with TRBJ1-3, with TRBD1 matching 7 bases. There are 16 residues in the CDR3. Germline-derived CDR1 and CDR2 are SEHNR and FQNEAQ (reference sequence). Trimming cost V 4 bases and J 2 bases; bases outside gene matches: 8. CDR3 protein: CASSSDRVGAGNTIYF. CDR3 DNA sequence: TGTGCCAGCAGCTCCGACAGGGTAGGAGCTGGAAACACCATATATTTT.

The rearrangement links TRBV9 to TRBJ2-2, with D possibly TRBD2 on 6 matching bases. CDR3 length: 14 residues. The germline V gene encodes CDR1 SGDLS and CDR2 YYNGEE. Trimming shortened V by 6 bases and J by 2 bases, and 11 bases separated the two germline ends. Written as DNA, the CDR3 is TGTGCCAGCACCCCCGGGGGAAACACCGGGGAGCTGTTTTTT. It specifies CASTPGGNTGELFF.

This clone was seen only once. The chain joins TRBV11-2 to TRBJ1-2; the D is unclear. The CDR3 runs 15 residues. CDR1 is SGHAT, CDR2 FQNNGV, per germline. Trimming left V 1 base short and J 6 bases short, with 15 bases between. CDR3 protein: CASSLVLAPLDGYTF. CDR3 coding DNA: TGTGCCAGCAGCTTAGTGCTGGCCCCTCTTGATGGCTACACCTTC.

The V and J genes are TRBV7-9 and TRBJ2-1, with 16 bases lining up with TRBD2. This CDR3 comprises 16 residues. With V trimmed by 7 bases and J by 6 bases, 6 bases remained unmatched. Germline assignment: CDR1 SEHNR and CDR2 FQNEAQ (reference sequence). In DNA form, the CDR3 reads TGTGCCAGCACCAAGGGACTAGCGGGAGGGGGCAATGAGCAGTTCTTC. Its protein product is CASTKGLAGGGNEQFF.

The chain employs TRBV3-1 (or the pseudogene TRBV3-2) and TRBJ2-1; TRBD2 aligns across 11 bases. This CDR3 region has 16 residues. V trimming: 2 bases; J trimming: 6 bases; junction bases outside the gene matches: 6. Germline CDR1 LGHDT, CDR2 YNNKEL (reference sequence). CDR3 loop: CASSQLAGGVGNEQFF. The CDR3 DNA sequence: TGTGCCAGCAGCCAACTAGCGGGAGGAGTCGGCAATGAGCAGTTCTTC.

This sequence joins TRBV7-9 and TRBJ2-3, with D unclear. The ends were cut back, 4 bases at V and 5 bases at J, with 4 bases in the middle. The CDR3 consists of 11 residues. Germline V gene lookup returns CDR1 SEHNR and CDR2 FQNEAQ (reference sequence). Here the CDR3 DNA reads TGTGCCAGCAGCTCTATAGATACGCAGTATTTT. Protein sequence: CASSSIDTQYF.

The rearrangement joins TRBV30 to TRBJ2-1; D is unresolved. V was clipped by 2 bases and J by 9 bases, with 8 bases between them. The CDR3 has 11 amino acids. Germline CDR1 and CDR2: GTSNPN and SVGIG (reference sequence). In DNA form, the CDR3 reads TGTGCCTGGAGTTTTAGCAGTGAGCAGTTCTTC. Protein: CAWSFSSEQFF.

The DNA of the CDR3 is TGTGCCAGTAGTACCACCCGGGACAGGGCCCGCTACTATGGCTACACCTTC. Its translation is CASSTTRDRARYYGYTF. The J gene is TRBJ1-2, the V gene TRBV19, with TRBD1 matching 9 bases. V gave up 4 bases and J gave up 3 bases; unmatched junction bases: 12. This CDR3 region has 17 residues. CDR1 and CDR2 from the germline V gene are LNHDA and SQIVND (reference sequence).

The gene calls are TRBV6-2 or TRBV6-3 and TRBJ1-1; D ambiguous. V gave up 4 bases and J gave up 5 bases, with 8 bases separating them. The CDR3 runs to 12 residues. Germline V gives CDR1 MNHEY, CDR2 SVGEGT. CDR3 loop: CASSFVFTEAFF. The CDR3 DNA follows: TGTGCCAGCAGTTTCGTGTTTACTGAAGCTTTCTTT.

The J gene is TRBJ1-5, the V gene TRBV20-1; 8 nucleotides match TRBD1. V was clipped by 3 bases and J by 2 bases; unmatched bases: 3. Germline CDR1 is DFQATT and CDR2 is SNEGSKA (reference sequence). This CDR3 has 14 residues. CDR3 coding DNA: TGCAGTGCTAGTCCGGACAGGGGCAATCAGCCCCAGCATTTT. Its protein product is CSASPDRGNQPQHF.

This chain connects TRBV5-1 to TRBJ2-1; 7 nucleotides align to TRBD1. Germline V gives CDR1 SGHRS, CDR2 YFSETQ. This CDR3 is 14 amino acids long. V dropped 4 bases and J dropped 4; count of bases not matched to a gene: 5. In DNA form, the CDR3 reads TGCGCCAGCAGCGGTTCGGGACAGTACAATGAGCAGTTCTTC. It codes for CASSGSGQYNEQFF.

This chain joins TRBV4-3 and TRBJ2-1, with 7 bases fitting TRBD1. CDR1 is LGHNA and CDR2 is YSLEER in the germline V gene. This CDR3 spans 12 amino acids. Trimming at V came to 1 base and at J to 12 bases, leaving 3 bases not matched to a gene. The CDR3 loop is CASSQVGGRQFF. The CDR3 region has the DNA TGCGCCAGCAGCCAAGTAGGGGGCCGGCAGTTCTTC.

The chain uses TRBV30 and TRBJ1-5; tentatively, D is TRBD1 (5 bases). The CDR3 sequence is 14 residues long. The V gene's germline CDR1 is GTSNPN and CDR2 SVGIG (reference sequence). V was clipped by 2 bases and J by 3 bases, with 11 bases between them. This CDR3 is CAWSKRQFNQPQHF. CDR3 in DNA: TGTGCCTGGAGTAAGAGACAGTTCAATCAGCCCCAGCATTTT. Complete variable domain (other parts from reference TRBV30 and TRBJ1-5): SQTIHQWPATLVQPVGSPLSLECTVEGTSNPNLYWYRQAAGRGLQLLFYSVGIGQISSEVPQNLSASRPQDRQFILSSKKLLLSDSGFYLCAWSKRQFNQPQHFGDGTRLSIL.